These 10 T cell receptor beta chains were sequenced from one sample in a study of early T cells in non-severe SARS-CoV-2 infection. TCRdb redid the calling of the 5' RACE reads with MiXCR, one entry per CDR3 protein. Altogether about 64,000 distinct CDR3 sequences are present, 10% to 12% being singletons, with the ten largest covering under 3%. The specimen was whole blood, collected at baseline. Receptor source: an adult who was a healthcare worker with PCR-confirmed SARS-CoV-2 infection or an uninfected control (not recorded which).

This clonotype has just a few counts. The chain couples TRBV6-5 to TRBJ2-3; 8 bases match TRBD2. J was trimmed by 5 bases and V by 5 bases; bases with no gene match: 3. Germline-derived CDR1 and CDR2 are MNHEY and SVGAGI. This CDR3 region has 13 residues. This CDR3 reads CASSPGGGDTQYF. The CDR3 DNA reads as TGTGCCAGCAGTCCCGGGGGGGGAGATACGCAGTATTTT.

This clonotype was picked up many times. V usage is TRBV18 and J usage is TRBJ2-1, with D unresolved. This CDR3 contains 14 residues. Germline values: CDR1 KGHSH, CDR2 LQKENI. Between the trimmed V and J ends, which lost 3 bases and 0 bases, there was a span of 6 bases. CDR3: CASSPESSYNEQFF. CDR3 DNA: TGTGCCAGCTCACCGGAGAGCTCCTACAATGAGCAGTTCTTC.

This clonotype has only a few counts. The rearrangement uses TRBV30 and TRBJ1-2, with D hard to call. Trimming removed 2 bases at V and 7 bases at J, with 14 bases between. Per the germline V gene, CDR1 is GTSNPN and CDR2 is SVGIG (reference sequence). The CDR3 sequence is 13 residues long. CDR3 DNA: TGTGCCTGGAGTCGCCGACTAGATGGTGGCTACACCTTC. Translation: CAWSRRLDGGYTF.

J is TRBJ2-1 and V is TRBV4-1; 16 bases agree with TRBD2. The CDR3 is 18 residues long. V dropped 8 bases and J dropped 2; count of bases not matched to a gene: 9. Looked up from germline, CDR1 is MGHRA and CDR2 is YSYEKL. The CDR3 region is CASGGLAGGHSPYNEQFF. Written as DNA, the CDR3 is TGCGCCAGCGGGGGACTAGCGGGGGGGCATTCGCCCTACAATGAGCAGTTCTTC.

This clonotype was recorded a few times. The V call is TRBV6-6, the J call TRBJ2-5; 12 bases map to TRBD2. Trimming at V came to 6 bases and at J to 9 bases, leaving 5 bases not matched to a gene. Germline assignment: CDR1 MNHNY and CDR2 SVGAGI (reference sequence). This CDR3 contains 13 residues. The CDR3 DNA follows: TGTGCCAGCAGCCCCACTAGCGGGGGGCCCCAGTACTTC. This encodes CASSPTSGGPQYF.

This clonotype was recorded a few times. The genes are TRBV13 and TRBJ1-2, with 7 bases that match TRBD1. The CDR3 consists of 16 residues. With 2 bases clipped from V and 7 bases from J, the junction kept 13 bases outside the gene matches. Germline-derived CDR1 and CDR2 are PRHDT and FYEKMQ (reference sequence). CDR3 DNA sequence: TGTGCCAGCAGCTTATTCTTAAGACAGGGATCTCGTGGCTACACCTTC. Encoded protein: CASSLFLRQGSRGYTF.

The rearrangement uses TRBV25-1 and TRBJ1-1; D gene ambiguous. The germline V gene encodes CDR1 MGHDK and CDR2 SYGVNS. Trimming shortened V by 1 base and J by 4 bases, and 16 bases separated the two germline ends. This CDR3 contains 16 residues. CDR3 coding DNA: TGTGCCAGCAGTGAATGGGTGCCATCAGGAGGCACTGAAGCTTTCTTT. Protein sequence: CASSEWVPSGGTEAFF.

The chain joins TRBV6-6 to TRBJ2-1; unclear D gene. Trimming took off 2 bases at V and 10 bases at J, with 9 bases between the two ends. This CDR3 is built from 12 residues. Germline CDR1 and CDR2: MNHNY and SVGAGI (reference sequence). DNA of the CDR3: TGTGCCAGCAGTTACCCGGGCCGGGAGCAGTTCTTC. Translating it yields CASSYPGREQFF.

The table lists this clonotype with many counts. The V and J genes are TRBV18 and TRBJ2-5; TRBD2 is a possible D gene (5 bases). The germline V gene encodes CDR1 KGHSH and CDR2 LQKENI. Trimming removed 6 bases from V and 3 bases from J, with 5 bases in between. The CDR3 is made up of 11 amino acids. CDR3 sequence: CASSSEETQYF. CDR3 nucleotide sequence: TGTGCCAGCTCTAGCGAAGAGACCCAGTACTTC.

This clonotype was picked up a small number of times. The chain is built from TRBV11-2 and TRBJ2-1; no reliable D call. CDR3 length: 15 residues. Germline V CDR1 and CDR2: SGHAT, FQNNGV. Trimming cost V 4 bases and J 0 bases, with 10 bases left between them. Written as DNA, the CDR3 is TGTGCCAGCAGCTCATGGAGAAGCTCCTACAATGAGCAGTTCTTC. Its protein product is CASSSWRSSYNEQFF. Together with reference TRBV11-2 and TRBJ2-1, the CDR3 gives the full variable domain: EAGVAQSPRYKIIEKRQSVAFWCNPISGHATLYWYQQILGQGPKLLIQFQNNGVVDDSQLPKDRFSAERLKGVDSTLKIQPAKLEDSAVYLCASSSWRSSYNEQFFGPGTRLTVL.